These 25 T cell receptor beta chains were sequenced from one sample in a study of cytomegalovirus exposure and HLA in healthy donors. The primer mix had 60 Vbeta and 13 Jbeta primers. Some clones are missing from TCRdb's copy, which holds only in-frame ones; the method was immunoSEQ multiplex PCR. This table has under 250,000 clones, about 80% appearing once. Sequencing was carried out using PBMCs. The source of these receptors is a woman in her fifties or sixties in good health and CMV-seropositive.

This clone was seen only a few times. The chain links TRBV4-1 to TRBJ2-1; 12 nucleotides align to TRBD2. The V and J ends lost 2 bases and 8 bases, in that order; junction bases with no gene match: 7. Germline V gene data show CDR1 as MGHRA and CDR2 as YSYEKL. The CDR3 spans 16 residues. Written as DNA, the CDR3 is TGCGCCAGCAGCCAACTGACTAGCGGGGGAAATTATGAGCAGTTCTTC. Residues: CASSQLTSGGNYEQFF.

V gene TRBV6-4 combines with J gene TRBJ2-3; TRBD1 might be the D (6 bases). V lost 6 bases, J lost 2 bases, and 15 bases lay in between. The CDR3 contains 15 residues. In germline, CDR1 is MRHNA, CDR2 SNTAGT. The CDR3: CASRARDISTDTQYF. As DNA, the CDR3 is TGTGCCAGCAGAGCCCGGGACATTTCCACAGATACGCAGTATTTT.

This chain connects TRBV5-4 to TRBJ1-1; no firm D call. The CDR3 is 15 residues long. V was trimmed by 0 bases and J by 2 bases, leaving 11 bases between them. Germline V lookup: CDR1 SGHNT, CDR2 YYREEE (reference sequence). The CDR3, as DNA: TGTGCCAGCAGCTTGGGTCCGGGGTCTAACACTGAAGCTTTCTTT. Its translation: CASSLGPGSNTEAFF.

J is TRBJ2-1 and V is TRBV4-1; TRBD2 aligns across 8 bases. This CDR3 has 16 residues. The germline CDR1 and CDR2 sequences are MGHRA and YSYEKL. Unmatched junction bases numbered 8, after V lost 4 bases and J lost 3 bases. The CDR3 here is CASSPPGLVFYNEQFF. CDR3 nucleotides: TGCGCCAGCAGCCCGCCGGGACTAGTCTTCTACAATGAGCAGTTCTTC.

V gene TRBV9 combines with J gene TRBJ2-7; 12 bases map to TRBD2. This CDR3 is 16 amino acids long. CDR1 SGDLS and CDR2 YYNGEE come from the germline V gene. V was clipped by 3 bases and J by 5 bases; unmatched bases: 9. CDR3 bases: TGTGCCAGCAGCGCGGGGACTAGCGGGTTCGGCCACGAGCAGTACTTC. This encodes CASSAGTSGFGHEQYF. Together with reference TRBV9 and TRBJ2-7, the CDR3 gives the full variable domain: DSGVTQTPKHLITATGQRVTLRCSPRSGDLSVYWYQQSLDQGLQFLIQYYNGEERAKGNILERFSAQQFPDLHSELNLSSLELGDSALYFCASSAGTSGFGHEQYFGPGTRLTVT.

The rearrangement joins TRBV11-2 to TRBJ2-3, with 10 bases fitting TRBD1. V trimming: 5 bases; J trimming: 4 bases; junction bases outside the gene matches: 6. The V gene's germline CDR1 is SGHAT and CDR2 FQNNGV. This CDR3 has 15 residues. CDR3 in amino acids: CASSARTGGADTQYF. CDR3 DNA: TGTGCCAGCAGCGCGCGGACAGGGGGGGCAGATACGCAGTATTTT. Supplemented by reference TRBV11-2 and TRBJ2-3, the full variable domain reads EAGVAQSPRYKIIEKRQSVAFWCNPISGHATLYWYQQILGQGPKLLIQFQNNGVVDDSQLPKDRFSAERLKGVDSTLKIQPAKLEDSAVYLCASSARTGGADTQYFGPGTRLTVL.

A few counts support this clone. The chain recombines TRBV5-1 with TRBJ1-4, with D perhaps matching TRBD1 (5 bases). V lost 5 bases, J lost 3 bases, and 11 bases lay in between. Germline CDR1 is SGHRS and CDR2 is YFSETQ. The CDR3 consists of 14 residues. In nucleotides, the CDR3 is TGCGCCAGCAGACCGGGACTCGCTAATGAAAAACTGTTTTTT. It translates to CASRPGLANEKLFF. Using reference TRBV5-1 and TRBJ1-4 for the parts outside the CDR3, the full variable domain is KAGVTQTPRYLIKTRGQQVTLSCSPISGHRSVSWYQQTPGQGLQFLFEYFSETQRNKGNFPGRFSGRQFSNSRSEMNVSTLELGDSALYLCASRPGLANEKLFFGSGTQLSVL.

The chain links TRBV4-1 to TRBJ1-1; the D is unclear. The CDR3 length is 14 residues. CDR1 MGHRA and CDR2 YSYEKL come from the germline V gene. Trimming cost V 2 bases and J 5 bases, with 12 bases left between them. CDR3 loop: CASSQYGVGTEAFF. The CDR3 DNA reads TGCGCCAGCAGCCAATACGGGGTAGGGACTGAAGCTTTCTTT.

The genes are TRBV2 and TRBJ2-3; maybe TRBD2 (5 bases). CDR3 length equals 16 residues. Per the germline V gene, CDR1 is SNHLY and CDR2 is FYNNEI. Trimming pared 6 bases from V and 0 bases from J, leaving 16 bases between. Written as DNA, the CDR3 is TGTGCCAGCAGGGGCGGGCTAGGTGCTAGCACAGATACGCAGTATTTT. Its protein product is CASRGGLGASTDTQYF. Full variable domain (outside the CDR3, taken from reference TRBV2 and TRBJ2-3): EPEVTQTPSHQVTQMGQEVILRCVPISNHLYFYWYRQILGQKVEFLVSFYNNEISEKSEIFDDQFSVERPDGSNFTLKIRSTKLEDSAMYFCASRGGLGASTDTQYFGPGTRLTVL.

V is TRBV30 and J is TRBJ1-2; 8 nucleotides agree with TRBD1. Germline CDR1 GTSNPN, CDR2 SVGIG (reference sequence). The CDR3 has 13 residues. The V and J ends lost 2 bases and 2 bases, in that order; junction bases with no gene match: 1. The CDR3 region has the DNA TGTGCCTGGAGTCGGACAGGGAACTATGGCTACACCTTC. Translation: CAWSRTGNYGYTF.

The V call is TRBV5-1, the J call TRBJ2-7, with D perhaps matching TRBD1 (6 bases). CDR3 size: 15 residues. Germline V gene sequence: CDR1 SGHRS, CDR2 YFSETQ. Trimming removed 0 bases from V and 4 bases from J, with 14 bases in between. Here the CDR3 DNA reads TGCGCCAGCAGCTTGGTTCCGGGGCAGGGGTACGAGCAGTACTTC. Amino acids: CASSLVPGQGYEQYF.

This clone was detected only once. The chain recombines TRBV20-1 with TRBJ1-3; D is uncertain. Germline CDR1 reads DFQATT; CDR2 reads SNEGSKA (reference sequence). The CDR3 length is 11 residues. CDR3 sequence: CRTPGGNTIYF. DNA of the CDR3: TGCAGGACCCCCGGGGGAAACACCATATATTTT.

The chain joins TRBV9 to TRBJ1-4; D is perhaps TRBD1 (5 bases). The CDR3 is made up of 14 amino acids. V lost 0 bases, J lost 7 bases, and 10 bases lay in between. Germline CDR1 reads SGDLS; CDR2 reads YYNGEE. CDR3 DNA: TGTGCCAGCAGCGTAGGGGGGGAGGGTGAAAAACTGTTTTTT. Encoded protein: CASSVGGEGEKLFF.

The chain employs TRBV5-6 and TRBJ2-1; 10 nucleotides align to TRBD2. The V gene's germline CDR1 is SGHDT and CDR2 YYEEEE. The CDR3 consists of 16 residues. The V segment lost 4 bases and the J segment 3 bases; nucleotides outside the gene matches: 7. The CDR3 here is CASSASGGLFYNEQFF. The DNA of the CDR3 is TGTGCCAGCAGCGCTAGCGGGGGCCTTTTCTACAATGAGCAGTTCTTC.

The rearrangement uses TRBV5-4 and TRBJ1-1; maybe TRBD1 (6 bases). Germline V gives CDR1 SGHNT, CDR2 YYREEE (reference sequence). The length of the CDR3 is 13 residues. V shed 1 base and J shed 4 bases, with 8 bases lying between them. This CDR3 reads CASSLTGITEAFF. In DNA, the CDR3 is TGTGCCAGCAGCTTGACAGGGATCACTGAAGCTTTCTTT.

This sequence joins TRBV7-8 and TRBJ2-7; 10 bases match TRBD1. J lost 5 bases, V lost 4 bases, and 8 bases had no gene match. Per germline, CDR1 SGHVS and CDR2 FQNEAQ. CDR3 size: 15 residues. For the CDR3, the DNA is TGTGCCAGCAGCTCGACGGGACAGGGGTCCCACGAGCAGTACTTC. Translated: CASSSTGQGSHEQYF.

Here the CDR3 DNA reads TGTGCCAGCAGTCCCCGACCGACCCTTCGGGACACCGGGGAGCTGTTTTTT. It is translated as CASSPRPTLRDTGELFF. The chain recombines TRBV6-4 with TRBJ2-2, with D hard to call. The CDR3 has 17 amino acids. Trimming cost V 5 bases and J 3 bases, with 19 bases left between them. CDR1 and CDR2 from the germline V gene are MRHNA and SNTAGT.

Here the CDR3 reads CASSPPPGTGDSPLHF. In DNA form, the CDR3 reads TGTGCCAGCTCACCACCCCCGGGGACGGGGGATTCACCCCTCCACTTT. The chain has TRBV18 and TRBJ1-6; D may be TRBD1 (5 bases). Trimming stripped 0 bases from V and 8 bases from J, with 14 bases between. The CDR3 is made up of 16 amino acids. Germline loops: CDR1 KGHSH, CDR2 LQKENI.

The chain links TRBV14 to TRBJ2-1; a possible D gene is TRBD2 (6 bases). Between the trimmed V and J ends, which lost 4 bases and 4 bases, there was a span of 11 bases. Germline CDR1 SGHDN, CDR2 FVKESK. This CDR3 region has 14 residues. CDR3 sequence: CASSRTILYNEQFF. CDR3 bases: TGTGCCAGCAGCCGGACTATCCTGTACAATGAGCAGTTCTTC.

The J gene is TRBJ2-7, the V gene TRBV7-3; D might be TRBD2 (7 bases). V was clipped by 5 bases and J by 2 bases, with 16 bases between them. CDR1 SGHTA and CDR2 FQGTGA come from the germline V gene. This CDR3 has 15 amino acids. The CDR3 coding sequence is TGTGCCAGCAGCCTTAGGGGGGGCCGTCCCTACGAGCAGTACTTC. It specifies CASSLRGGRPYEQYF.

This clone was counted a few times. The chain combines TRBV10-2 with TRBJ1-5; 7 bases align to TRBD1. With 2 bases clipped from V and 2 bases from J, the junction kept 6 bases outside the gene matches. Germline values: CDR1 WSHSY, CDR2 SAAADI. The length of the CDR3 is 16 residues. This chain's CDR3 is CASSELGGVGNQPQHF. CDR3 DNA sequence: TGCGCCAGCAGTGAGCTAGGGGGCGTGGGCAATCAGCCCCAGCATTTT.

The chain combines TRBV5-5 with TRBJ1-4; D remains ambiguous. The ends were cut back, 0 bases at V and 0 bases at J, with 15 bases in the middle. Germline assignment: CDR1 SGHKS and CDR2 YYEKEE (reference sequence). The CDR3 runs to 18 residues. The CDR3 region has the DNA TGTGCCAGCAGCTTGGTTGGAGCCGTGATTGCAACTAATGAAAAACTGTTTTTT. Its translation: CASSLVGAVIATNEKLFF. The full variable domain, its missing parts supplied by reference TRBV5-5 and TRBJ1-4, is DAGVTQSPTHLIKTRGQQVTLRCSPISGHKSVSWYQQVLGQGPQFIFQYYEKEERGRGNFPDRFSARQFPNYSSELNVNALLLGDSALYLCASSLVGAVIATNEKLFFGSGTQLSVL.

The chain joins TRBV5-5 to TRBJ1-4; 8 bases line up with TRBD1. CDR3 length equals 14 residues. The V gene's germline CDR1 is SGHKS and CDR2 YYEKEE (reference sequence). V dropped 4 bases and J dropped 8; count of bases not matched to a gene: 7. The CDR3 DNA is TGTGCCAGCAGCCGGACAGGGTATCTAGAAAAACTGTTTTTT. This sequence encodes CASSRTGYLEKLFF.

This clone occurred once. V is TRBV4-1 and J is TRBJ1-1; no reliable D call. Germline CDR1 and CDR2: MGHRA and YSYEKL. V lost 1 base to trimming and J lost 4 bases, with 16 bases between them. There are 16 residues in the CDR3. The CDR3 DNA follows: TGCGCCAGCAGCCAAGTAGGATTCCCGGGGAGCACTGAAGCTTTCTTT. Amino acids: CASSQVGFPGSTEAFF.

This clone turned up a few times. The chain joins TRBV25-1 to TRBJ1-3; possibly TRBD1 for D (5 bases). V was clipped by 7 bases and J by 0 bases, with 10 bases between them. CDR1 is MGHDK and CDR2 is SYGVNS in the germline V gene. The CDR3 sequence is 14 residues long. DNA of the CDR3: TGTGCCAGCACGGGGGTAGGCTCTGGAAACACCATATATTTT. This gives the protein CASTGVGSGNTIYF.